These T cell receptor beta chains were read from a single sample in a study of T cell changes during pregnancy in multiple sclerosis. TCRdb's table, derived via immunoSEQ multiplex PCR, lists solely in-frame clones and lacks some. The data contain 15,000 to 20,000 clones, 84% of them singletons. This specimen consisted of CD8+ T cells from peripheral blood mononuclear cells, obtained in the third trimester of pregnancy. These receptor sequences come from a female donor in good health, enrolled as a control in a pregnancy study. Each CDR3 is given with its conserved first and last residue. D genes are given only for firm matches. Not every row has a clone size; where given, it reads once, few, many or a size class.

v_call: TRBV5-1
d_call: -
j_call: TRBJ1-1
clone_size: -
cdr3_nt: TGCGCCAGCAGCTTGTCGGGGGGTGTTGAAGCTTTCTTT
cdr3_aa: CASSLSGGVEAFF

v_call: TRBV30
d_call: -
j_call: TRBJ2-3
clone_size: -
cdr3_nt: TGTGCCTGGGTGGTCGGGGGTGTTACGCAGTATTTT
cdr3_aa: CAWVVGGVTQYF

v_call: TRBV7-6
d_call: -
j_call: TRBJ1-5
clone_size: -
cdr3_nt: TGTGCCAGCAGCACCGGTAGCAATCAGCCCCAGCATTTT
cdr3_aa: CASSTGSNQPQHF

v_call: TRBV5-1
d_call: -
j_call: TRBJ2-1
clone_size: -
cdr3_nt: TGCGCCAGCAGCTTGGAAATGGGGGCAGGTGAGCAGTTCTTC
cdr3_aa: CASSLEMGAGEQFF

v_call: TRBV2
d_call: TRBD2
j_call: TRBJ2-3
clone_size: -
cdr3_nt: TGTGCCAGCAGTGAATCTAGGACTAGCGTTAGCACAGATACGCAGTATTTT
cdr3_aa: CASSESRTSVSTDTQYF

v_call: TRBV9
d_call: -
j_call: TRBJ2-2
clone_size: -
cdr3_nt: TGTGCCAGCAGCGTAGGAGGGACTGGCACCGGGGAGCTGTTTTTT
cdr3_aa: CASSVGGTGTGELFF

v_call: TRBV19
d_call: -
j_call: TRBJ1-1
clone_size: -
cdr3_nt: TGTGCCAGTAGTATAGCCGAGGGTGCCACTGAAGCTTTCTTT
cdr3_aa: CASSIAEGATEAFF

v_call: TRBV21-1
d_call: -
j_call: TRBJ1-4
clone_size: -
cdr3_nt: TGTGCCAGCAGACAGGCAACTAATGAAAAACTGTTTTTT
cdr3_aa: CASRQATNEKLFF

v_call: TRBV6-4
d_call: -
j_call: TRBJ2-3
clone_size: few
cdr3_nt: TGTGCCAGCAGTGACTCGGCCAGCGGCACAGATACGCAGTATTTT
cdr3_aa: CASSDSASGTDTQYF

v_call: TRBV19
d_call: -
j_call: TRBJ2-5
clone_size: few
cdr3_nt: TGTGCCAGTAGTCCCTCGTCCCCCCAAGAGACCCAGTACTTC
cdr3_aa: CASSPSSPQETQYF

v_call: TRBV7-9
d_call: TRBD1
j_call: TRBJ2-7
clone_size: -
cdr3_nt: TGTGCCAGCACCCGACAGGGGAGGGAGCAGTACTTC
cdr3_aa: CASTRQGREQYF

v_call: TRBV29-1
d_call: TRBD1
j_call: TRBJ2-7
clone_size: -
cdr3_nt: TGCAGCGTTAGAGGGACAGGGACCAGCTCCTACGAGCAGTACTTC
cdr3_aa: CSVRGTGTSSYEQYF

v_call: TRBV4-1
d_call: -
j_call: TRBJ1-1
clone_size: -
cdr3_nt: TGCGCCAGCAGCCAAACCACAAACACTGAAGCTTTCTTT
cdr3_aa: CASSQTTNTEAFF

v_call: TRBV6-6
d_call: -
j_call: TRBJ2-5
clone_size: -
cdr3_nt: TGTGCCAGCAGCCCCGTACAGGCGCTCCAAGAGACCCAGTACTTC
cdr3_aa: CASSPVQALQETQYF